The 27 T cell receptor beta chains presented below share a single source sample, sequenced in a study of cytomegalovirus exposure and HLA in healthy donors. PCR involved 60 Vbeta and 13 Jbeta primers. Clones were read by immunoSEQ multiplex PCR, and TCRdb kept only the in-frame ones, dropping some. The sample carries more than 95,000 clones, 78% recorded once. Sequencing was carried out using PBMCs. These receptors came from a woman aged 40 to 49 in good health and CMV-seronegative.

This rearrangement joins TRBV19 to TRBJ1-2, with TRBD1 matching 7 bases. After removal of 8 bases from V and 4 bases from J, the junction contained 7 bases not matched to a gene. This CDR3 region has 13 residues. CDR1 is LNHDA, CDR2 SQIVND, per germline (reference sequence). The CDR3 loop reads CASGGGDPYGYTF. In DNA, the CDR3 is TGTGCCAGTGGAGGGGGCGACCCCTATGGCTACACCTTC. Full variable domain (missing parts from reference TRBV19 and TRBJ1-2): DGGITQSPKYLFRKEGQNVTLSCEQNLNHDAMYWYRQDPGQGLRLIYYSQIVNDFQKGDIAEGYSVSREKKESFPLTVTSAQKNPTAFYLCASGGGDPYGYTFGSGTRLTVV.

The chain joins TRBV7-2 to TRBJ1-1; D gene unclear. Germline assignment: CDR1 SGHTA and CDR2 FQGNSA. This CDR3 comprises 14 residues. Trimming shortened V by 5 bases and J by 1 base, and 11 bases separated the two germline ends. The DNA of the CDR3 is TGTGCCAGCAGCCAGGCGAGCGGGAACACTGAAGCTTTCTTT. Translation: CASSQASGNTEAFF.

This clone has only one observation. The chain combines TRBV28 with TRBJ1-2; D unresolved. The CDR3 length is 11 residues. Trimming removed 3 bases from V and 14 bases from J, with 13 bases in between. Per the germline V gene, CDR1 is MDHEN and CDR2 is SYDVKM. The CDR3 sequence: CASSFERDRTF. DNA of the CDR3: TGTGCCAGCAGTTTTGAGCGGGATCGAACCTTC.

The CDR3, as DNA: TGTGCCAGCAGCAGACTTTCGGGGACAGGGATGTCAGGGGCCAACGTCCTGACTTTC. Protein sequence: CASSRLSGTGMSGANVLTF. The chain has TRBV27 and TRBJ2-6; 9 bases fit TRBD1. The CDR3 has 19 residues. From germline, CDR1 is MNHEY and CDR2 SMNVEV (reference sequence). Losses at the gene ends were 6 bases for V and 4 bases for J; bases not matched to a gene: 16.

The chain joins TRBV28 to TRBJ2-5, with TRBD2 matching 7 bases. Germline CDR1 and CDR2: MDHEN and SYDVKM. V shed 3 bases, J shed 4 bases, and the junction held 5 bases outside the gene matches. This CDR3 is 14 amino acids long. The CDR3 bases are TGTGCCAGCAGTTTTGGCGGGAGCGGAGAGACCCAGTACTTC. Its translation: CASSFGGSGETQYF.

The V call is TRBV11-2, the J call TRBJ2-2, with D uncertain. V lost 1 base and J lost 9, with 12 bases in between. Per germline, CDR1 SGHAT and CDR2 FQNNGV. The length of the CDR3 is 14 residues. The CDR3 nucleotides read TGTGCCAGCAGCTTAGCTAGAGGTGGCCGGGAGCTGTTTTTT. Amino acid sequence: CASSLARGGRELFF.

The rearrangement uses TRBV1 and TRBJ1-1; TRBD1, the table's D call, lacks a check against the DNA. TRBV1 is noted as a pseudogene. This CDR3 has 20 amino acids. CDR3: CTSSRYNQRRQGDRDTEAFF. Written as DNA, the CDR3 is TGCACCAGCAGCCGTTACAATCAACGGCGGCAAGGGGATAGGGACACTGAAGCTTTCTTT.

The gene calls are TRBV9 and TRBJ1-3, with D possibly matching TRBD1 (5 bases). V was cut by 7 bases and J by 8 bases, with 10 bases left in between. From germline, CDR1 is SGDLS and CDR2 YYNGEE. The CDR3 loop spans 11 amino acids. CDR3 in amino acids: CASGAVDTIYF. CDR3 nucleotide sequence: TGTGCCAGCGGGGCGGTGGACACCATATATTTT.

This rearrangement joins TRBV7-9 to TRBJ2-7; a possible D gene is TRBD2 (6 bases). Germline V gene data show CDR1 as SEHNR and CDR2 as FQNEAQ (reference sequence). The CDR3 extends over 16 amino acids. Trimming shortened V by 3 bases and J by 6 bases, and 21 bases separated the two germline ends. The DNA for the CDR3 is TGTGCCAGCAGCTTCTTAGCGGCGGCGTCTAATCGCGAGCAGTACTTC. This translates into CASSFLAAASNREQYF.

The chain combines TRBV21-1 with TRBJ2-7; the table's TRBD1 call for D was not verified on the DNA. TRBV21-1 is deemed a pseudogene. The CDR3 contains 14 residues. The CDR3 sequence is CASSTPGQGNEQYF. For the CDR3, the DNA is TGTGCCAGCAGCACACCGGGACAGGGGAACGAGCAGTACTTC.

V gene TRBV7-9 combines with J gene TRBJ2-7, with a tentative D call TRBD1 (6 bases). The germline CDR1 and CDR2 sequences are SEHNR and FQNEAQ (reference sequence). Trimming cost V 5 bases and J 5 bases, with 16 bases left between them. The CDR3 covers 14 residues. Here the CDR3 reads CASSPITGFDEQYF. DNA for the CDR3: TGTGCCAGCAGCCCTATTACAGGGTTCGACGAGCAGTACTTC.

The chain couples TRBV28 to TRBJ2-2, with TRBD1 matching over 11 bases. V dropped 6 bases and J dropped 9; count of bases not matched to a gene: 9. CDR3 length: 15 residues. Looked up from germline, CDR1 is MDHEN and CDR2 is SYDVKM. CDR3 sequence reads: CASSATRTGGRELFF. CDR3 in DNA: TGTGCCAGCAGCGCTACCAGGACAGGGGGCAGGGAGCTGTTTTTT.

This chain uses TRBV11-2 with TRBJ2-5, with D possibly matching TRBD1 (6 bases). The CDR3 sequence is 16 residues long. The germline CDR1 and CDR2 sequences are SGHAT and FQNNGV. V was pared by 1 base and J by 1 base, with 13 bases between. This CDR3 is CASSLGSAGVQETQYF. CDR3 in DNA: TGTGCCAGCAGCTTAGGTTCGGCAGGGGTCCAAGAGACCCAGTACTTC. Using reference TRBV11-2 and TRBJ2-5 for the parts outside the CDR3, the full variable domain is EAGVAQSPRYKIIEKRQSVAFWCNPISGHATLYWYQQILGQGPKLLIQFQNNGVVDDSQLPKDRFSAERLKGVDSTLKIQPAKLEDSAVYLCASSLGSAGVQETQYFGPGTRLLVL.

This clone was counted a few times. This sequence joins TRBV20-1 and TRBJ2-1, with a possible D match to TRBD2 (5 bases). V lost 6 bases to trimming and J lost 9 bases, with 9 bases between them. Germline CDR1 is DFQATT and CDR2 is SNEGSKA (reference sequence). This CDR3 has 10 amino acids. Here the CDR3 reads CSAREGEQFF. CDR3 bases: TGCAGTGCCCGAGAGGGTGAGCAGTTCTTC.

V usage is TRBV7-6 and J usage is TRBJ2-1, with TRBD2 identical over 11 bases. Germline V gene data show CDR1 as SGHVS and CDR2 as FNYEAQ. V was pared by 6 bases and J by 7 bases, with 8 bases of the junction left unmatched. There are 15 residues in the CDR3. The CDR3 spells CASSLLAGESNEQFF. The CDR3 DNA is TGTGCCAGCAGTTTACTAGCGGGAGAGTCTAATGAGCAGTTCTTC.

On this clone: This same CDR3 is encoded by further DNA sequences in the sample. The chain recombines TRBV27 with TRBJ2-1, with D possibly being TRBD1 (5 bases). The CDR3 extends over 15 amino acids. Trimming shortened V by 3 bases and J by 5 bases, and 14 bases separated the two germline ends. Germline CDR1 is MNHEY and CDR2 is SMNVEV (reference sequence). Here the CDR3 reads CASSFIQGLDNEQFF. In DNA, the CDR3 is TGTGCCAGCAGTTTTATCCAGGGCCTAGACAATGAGCAGTTCTTC.

In DNA form, the CDR3 reads TGTGCCAGCAGCTTAGGGGGACAGGGGAAAAGAGATACGCAGTATTTT. Amino acids: CASSLGGQGKRDTQYF. The V and J genes are TRBV11-1 and TRBJ2-3; 10 bases are a match to TRBD1. V gave up 1 base and J gave up 5 bases; unmatched junction bases: 6. This CDR3 comprises 16 residues. Germline V CDR1 and CDR2: SGHAT, FQDESV (reference sequence).

This chain connects TRBV2 to TRBJ2-7; 7 positions agree with TRBD1. This CDR3 region has 14 residues. The germline V gene has CDR1 SNHLY and CDR2 FYNNEI. After removal of 6 bases from V and 1 base from J, the junction contained 6 bases not matched to a gene. The DNA of the CDR3 is TGTGCCAGCAGCGAGCTCAGGGGGTCCTACGAGCAGTACTTC. Encoded protein: CASSELRGSYEQYF. The whole variable domain, filled in from reference TRBV2 and TRBJ2-7, reads EPEVTQTPSHQVTQMGQEVILRCVPISNHLYFYWYRQILGQKVEFLVSFYNNEISEKSEIFDDQFSVERPDGSNFTLKIRSTKLEDSAMYFCASSELRGSYEQYFGPGTRLTVT.

The rearrangement links TRBV12-5 to TRBJ2-5, with a possible D match to TRBD1 (7 bases). In germline, CDR1 is LGHNT, CDR2 FRNRAP. The CDR3 spans 15 residues. V was clipped by 6 bases and J by 2 bases, with 16 bases between them. In DNA form, the CDR3 reads TGTGCTAGTGGCTCTCAGGGGGGATCACAAGAGACCCAGTACTTC. This translates into CASGSQGGSQETQYF.

The CDR3 sequence is CASSLAGNTEAFF. The CDR3 DNA reads as TGTGCCAGCAGTTTAGCCGGGAACACTGAAGCTTTCTTT. The chain uses TRBV27 and TRBJ1-1; no reliable D call. V gave up 2 bases and J gave up 1 base, with 5 bases separating them. This CDR3 region has 13 residues. CDR1 is MNHEY, CDR2 SMNVEV, per germline (reference sequence).

This clone was seen more than once but under ten times. This sequence joins TRBV6-6 and TRBJ1-2; D possibly corresponds to TRBD1 (6 bases). Germline-derived CDR1 and CDR2 are MNHNY and SVGAGI (reference sequence). Deletions cut 6 bases from V and 5 bases from J, with 13 bases between. The CDR3 spans 13 residues. The CDR3 sequence is CASREQGSYGYTF. CDR3 nucleotides: TGTGCCAGCAGAGAACAGGGCTCTTATGGCTACACCTTC.

The chain carries TRBV30 and TRBJ1-1, with a possible D match to TRBD1 (6 bases). The CDR3 is 13 amino acids. CDR1 and CDR2 from the germline V gene are GTSNPN and SVGIG (reference sequence). The ends were cut back, 2 bases at V and 1 base at J, with 8 bases in the middle. DNA for the CDR3: TGTGCCTGGAGTTGGGGGCAGAACACTGAAGCTTTCTTT. Its protein product is CAWSWGQNTEAFF. The variable domain in full, with the rest retrieved from reference TRBV30 and TRBJ1-1, is SQTIHQWPATLVQPVGSPLSLECTVEGTSNPNLYWYRQAAGRGLQLLFYSVGIGQISSEVPQNLSASRPQDRQFILSSKKLLLSDSGFYLCAWSWGQNTEAFFGQGTRLTVV.

The chain carries TRBV5-5 and TRBJ2-7; D possibly corresponds to TRBD2 (5 bases). The germline CDR1 and CDR2 sequences are SGHKS and YYEKEE (reference sequence). V lost 0 bases and J lost 1, with 14 bases in between. The CDR3 runs to 16 residues. The CDR3 DNA sequence: TGTGCCAGCAGCTTGGCGGGCCAAACTAGTTCCTACGAGCAGTACTTC. It translates to CASSLAGQTSSYEQYF.

This chain links TRBV5-8 with TRBJ1-2; D is possibly TRBD1 (6 bases). Germline-derived CDR1 and CDR2 are SGHTS and YDEGEE. The V end was cut by 4 bases, the J end by 3 bases, with 10 bases between. CDR3 length: 13 amino acids. CDR3 region: CASSITGYYGYTF. DNA for the CDR3: TGTGCCAGCAGCATAACAGGGTACTATGGCTACACCTTC.

The rearrangement links TRBV25-1 to TRBJ2-7; 12 nucleotides align to TRBD2. Germline V lookup: CDR1 MGHDK, CDR2 SYGVNS. The V segment lost 4 bases and the J segment 6 bases; nucleotides outside the gene matches: 7. The CDR3 is 15 amino acids. The CDR3 reads CASSARLAGEGEQYF. CDR3 nucleotide sequence: TGTGCCAGCAGTGCTCGACTAGCGGGAGAGGGCGAGCAGTACTTC.

The chain joins TRBV7-9 to TRBJ2-1; D possibly corresponds to TRBD2 (6 bases). This CDR3 is 18 amino acids long. Germline V lookup: CDR1 SEHNR, CDR2 FQNEAQ (reference sequence). V was trimmed by 1 base and J by 0 bases, leaving 16 bases between them. This CDR3 reads CASSLVAVAVSSYNEQFF. CDR3 nucleotide sequence: TGTGCCAGCAGCTTAGTAGCCGTAGCGGTCAGCTCCTACAATGAGCAGTTCTTC. The full variable domain, with the rest looked up from reference TRBV7-9 and TRBJ2-1, is DTGVSQNPRHKITKRGQNVTFRCDPISEHNRLYWYRQTLGQGPEFLTYFQNEAQLEKSRLLSDRFSAERPKGSFSTLEIQRTEQGDSAMYLCASSLVAVAVSSYNEQFFGPGTRLTVL.

This clone has more than one count but fewer than ten. The V call is TRBV19, the J call TRBJ2-3; unclear D gene. The V end was cut by 5 bases, the J end by 2 bases, with 14 bases between. The germline V gene has CDR1 LNHDA and CDR2 SQIVND (reference sequence). This CDR3 is 15 amino acids long. CDR3 sequence (DNA): TGTGCCAGTAGTCCCAACGGCCAGGCCACAGATACGCAGTATTTT. Its protein product is CASSPNGQATDTQYF.